This paragraph covers one TCR beta chain sequence. The germline CDR1 and CDR2 sequences are MGHRA and YSYEKL. Trimming removed 0 bases at V and 8 bases at J, with 8 bases between. The CDR3 sequence is 13 residues long. The sample is drawn from a study of cytomegalovirus exposure and HLA in healthy donors. PCR amplification relied on 60 Vbeta primers (plus 13 Jbeta primers). Data came from immunoSEQ multiplex PCR; TCRdb stores just in-frame clones and leaves some out. The sample holds about 73,000 clones, roughly 70% seen once. Sample: PBMCs. The chain uses TRBV4-1 and TRBJ2-1; D is perhaps TRBD1 (5 bases). The receptor's source is a man in his 70s in good health and CMV-seronegative. The CDR3 spells CASSQESRDEQFF. The CDR3 bases are TGCGCCAGCAGCCAAGAGTCCAGGGATGAGCAGTTCTTC.